The clone carrying this T cell receptor (beta chain) was observed a handful of times. Its matching antigen is unknown. Every donor contributed roughly 10 milliliters of peripheral blood by blood draw. This sample is drawn from a study of blood T cells in healthy people across ages. The germline V gene encodes CDR1 MDHEN and CDR2 SYDVKM. The CDR3 is 15 amino acids. Trimming left V 6 bases short and J 1 base short, with 13 bases between. Whole-study findings and limits: A roughly linear fall in TCR beta diversity per million T cells was seen with increasing age.

The authors ran a second PCR of 7 to 11 cycles using a sample-barcoded 5' primer and a J-beta primer mix. Each of the cDNA molecules was tagged by a template-switch adaptor with 12 random nucleotides. Via MiXCR, TCRdb re-called the 5' RACE reads, giving one row per CDR3 protein. The repertoire holds approximately 1.5 million distinct CDR3 sequences, 34% seen once, with 11% in the top ten. This receptor was taken from a woman younger than 45 in good health. The rearrangement links TRBV28 to TRBJ1-5; D may be TRBD1 (6 bases). Sequenced input: blood. In nucleotides, the CDR3 is TGTGCCAGCAGCGATCCAGGGGAGAGCAATCAGCCCCAGCATTTT. As protein: CASSDPGESNQPQHF.